This TCR beta chain comes out of a study of cytomegalovirus exposure and HLA in healthy donors. Measured with immunoSEQ multiplex PCR; TCRdb has only the in-frame clones, and not every one. This sample has 150,000 to 200,000 clones, with 65% to 85% found just once. The CDR3 is 16 amino acids. Germline V lookup: CDR1 SGHTA, CDR2 FQGNSA. The V and J ends lost 1 base and 5 bases, in that order; junction bases with no gene match: 10. The chain is built from TRBV7-2 and TRBJ2-5; the match to TRBD2 covers 7 bases. The sample taken for sequencing was PBMCs. The receptor was isolated from a woman between 18 and 30 years old in good health and CMV-seropositive. The CDR3 bases are TGTGCCAGCAGCTTAGTGGGCGGGGGAACTCCCGAGACCCAGTACTTC. Protein: CASSLVGGGTPETQYF.